The clone carrying this T cell receptor beta chain was recorded once. These data originate in a study of blood T cell repertoires in COVID-19. Study at large: The samples span acute and convalescent COVID-19 from the United States, Italy and Spain. The analysed material was cDNA or gDNA that came from T cells, B-cell-depleted T cells, or PBMCs.

The germline gives CDR1 MNHEY, CDR2 SVGAGI. V lost 0 bases, J lost 7 bases, and 9 bases stayed unmatched. The CDR3 spans 16 residues. Clones were sequenced by immunoSEQ multiplex PCR, and TCRdb holds only the in-frame ones, with some missing. In the table there are 440,000 or so clones, about 89% of which are singletons. The receptor's source is a woman aged 40 to 55 with COVID-19, enrolled during active disease. The chain combines TRBV6-5 with TRBJ1-2; TRBD1 agrees at 9 bases. Sequenced sample: peripheral blood. The CDR3 nucleotides are TGTGCCAGCAGTTACTCGGGCGGGACAGGGTCCTCTGGCTACACCTTC. This gives the protein CASSYSGGTGSSGYTF.